This T cell receptor (beta chain) was sequenced for a study of shared clonotypes between healthy human individuals. Germline CDR1 reads MNHNY; CDR2 reads SVGAGI (reference sequence). V lost 0 bases and J lost 4, with 9 bases in between. This CDR3 is built from 14 residues. A note on this clone: Other DNA sequences from this sample encode an identical CDR3 as well.

The repertoire was sequenced with immunoSEQ multiplex PCR; TCRdb's copy has only in-frame clones and lacks some. The sample includes under 2.5 million clones, around 93% of them seen just once. This sequence originates from a young man in good health. Some clones in this sample may be carry-over from other donors' samples. Sequencing input: naive CD4+ T cells from PBMCs. The subset denotes: CD45RA+ positively selected. The chain links TRBV6-6 to TRBJ1-1; D perhaps matches TRBD1 (6 bases). CDR3 amino acids: CASSYSQGSTEAFF. In nucleotides, the CDR3 is TGTGCCAGCAGTTACTCGCAGGGGAGCACTGAAGCTTTCTTT.